This paragraph reports one T cell receptor (beta chain). The CDR3 covers 15 residues. CDR1 and CDR2 (germline): MNHEY, SVGEGT. The V segment lost 6 bases and the J segment 5 bases; nucleotides outside the gene matches: 10. The record originates from a study of blood T cell repertoires in COVID-19. Study summary: Nucleic acid was either cDNA or gDNA, and it came from T cells, B-cell-depleted T cells, or PBMCs.

Here immunoSEQ multiplex PCR was the method, and the copy in TCRdb shows in-frame clones only, minus some. In the table there are 330,000 or so clones, roughly 86% of which are singletons. Seattle's enrolled individuals joined amid active infection and were then monitored longitudinally. This chain joins TRBV6-2 or TRBV6-3 and TRBJ2-7; 10 bases are shared with TRBD1. Sequenced: peripheral blood. The receptor was derived from a man under 40 with COVID-19, enrolled during active disease. The CDR3 region is CASSPRQGAIHEQYF. DNA for the CDR3: TGTGCCAGCAGCCCCCGACAGGGGGCGATTCACGAGCAGTACTTC.